This is a list of T cell receptor beta chains from one sample in a study of regulatory T cells in long-lasting Graves disease. Using its own MiXCR run on the multiplex PCR reads, TCRdb lists one record per CDR3 protein. Of roughly 500,000 distinct CDR3 sequences listed, roughly 14% are singletons. These same records also appear under a second study, on T cells in Graves' hyperthyroidism and ophthalmopathy.

This specimen consisted of peripheral blood mononuclear cells (PBMCs), obtained at new diagnosis, from a patient treated with antithyroid drugs. Receptors originate from a man in his thirties or forties with Graves disease. CDR3s include the opening cysteine and the closing phenylalanine or tryptophan. Each record gives: V gene, J gene, clone size, D gene, CDR3 DNA, CDR3 protein. The D gene is left open where the match is weak. Clone size appears in some rows only: once, few, many, or a class for an expanded clone.

v_gene: TRBV27; j_gene: TRBJ1-1; abundance: many; d_gene: -; CDR3nt: TGTGCCAGCAGTGAGACACCACTAAGAGGTGAAGCTTTCTTT; CDR3aa: CASSETPLRGEAFF
v_gene: TRBV5-1; j_gene: TRBJ1-1; abundance: -; d_gene: TRBD1; CDR3nt: TGCGCCAGCAGCGCCGACAGGGGTGACACTGAAGCTTTCTTT; CDR3aa: CASSADRGDTEAFF
v_gene: TRBV9; j_gene: TRBJ2-3; abundance: many; d_gene: -; CDR3nt: TGTGCCAGCAGCAGAGATAGCCCAGATACGCAGTATTTT; CDR3aa: CASSRDSPDTQYF
v_gene: TRBV28; j_gene: TRBJ2-1; abundance: many; d_gene: -; CDR3nt: TGTGCCATAAAAGGGGGGCCCCCCTTCCTCTACAATGAGCAGTTCTTC; CDR3aa: CAIKGGPPFLYNEQFF
v_gene: TRBV15; j_gene: TRBJ1-6; abundance: -; d_gene: -; CDR3nt: TGTGCCACCAGCAGAGCCGACCGGGGGCATTCACCCCTCCACTTT; CDR3aa: CATSRADRGHSPLHF
v_gene: TRBV27; j_gene: TRBJ2-5; abundance: many; d_gene: -; CDR3nt: TGTGCCAGCAGTTACCGGACAGACCAAGAGACCCAGTACTTC; CDR3aa: CASSYRTDQETQYF
v_gene: TRBV6-1; j_gene: TRBJ1-5; abundance: many; d_gene: TRBD1; CDR3nt: TGTGCCAGCAGTCGTACCTGGACAGGGCATCAGCCCCAGCATTTT; CDR3aa: CASSRTWTGHQPQHF
v_gene: TRBV5-1; j_gene: TRBJ1-1; abundance: -; d_gene: -; CDR3nt: TGCGCCAGCAGCTTGGATCAACAGATGAACACTGAAGCTTTCTTT; CDR3aa: CASSLDQQMNTEAFF
v_gene: TRBV5-1; j_gene: TRBJ2-1; abundance: many; d_gene: -; CDR3nt: TGCGCCAGCAGCCCCCCCCCCAGCAATGAGCAGTTCTTC; CDR3aa: CASSPPPSNEQFF
v_gene: TRBV7-2; j_gene: TRBJ2-1; abundance: many; d_gene: TRBD2; CDR3nt: TGTGCCAGCAGCTTGGATACACTAGCGACGTCCGATGAGCAGTTCTTC; CDR3aa: CASSLDTLATSDEQFF
v_gene: TRBV20-1; j_gene: TRBJ2-5; abundance: many; d_gene: TRBD1; CDR3nt: TGCAGTGCCCGACAGGGGCTGGAGACCCAGTACTTC; CDR3aa: CSARQGLETQYF
v_gene: TRBV30; j_gene: TRBJ2-7; abundance: few; d_gene: -; CDR3nt: TGTGCCTGGAGCGAGGGTTTGAAAGGGGAGCTCGAGCAGTACTTC; CDR3aa: CAWSEGLKGELEQYF
v_gene: TRBV29-1; j_gene: TRBJ1-3; abundance: -; d_gene: -; CDR3nt: TGCAGCGTTGCTGGCGGGAGATGGGGAGGAAACACCATATATTTT; CDR3aa: CSVAGGRWGGNTIYF
v_gene: TRBV28; j_gene: TRBJ2-7; abundance: many; d_gene: -; CDR3nt: TGTGCCAGCAGTTTTCATCCGAGGTCGAAGGCCGGCTACGAGCAGTACTTC; CDR3aa: CASSFHPRSKAGYEQYF
v_gene: TRBV29-1; j_gene: TRBJ2-2; abundance: many; d_gene: -; CDR3nt: TGCAGCGTTGAGTTGTTTGGGATGGGGACCGGGGAGCTGTTTTTT; CDR3aa: CSVELFGMGTGELFF
v_gene: TRBV7-2; j_gene: TRBJ1-1; abundance: many; d_gene: -; CDR3nt: TGTGCCAGTGGGTCGGGAGTCTTGAACGAAGCTTTCTTT; CDR3aa: CASGSGVLNEAFF
v_gene: TRBV6-1; j_gene: TRBJ2-1; abundance: many; d_gene: TRBD2; CDR3nt: TGTGCCAGCAATACCGGGACTAGCGGGAGCGTTGAGCAGTTCTTC; CDR3aa: CASNTGTSGSVEQFF
v_gene: TRBV4-2; j_gene: TRBJ2-2; abundance: -; d_gene: TRBD2; CDR3nt: TGTGCCAGCAGCCAAGATCCTAGCGGGGATGGTGCCGGGGAGCTGTTTTTT; CDR3aa: CASSQDPSGDGAGELFF
v_gene: TRBV20-1; j_gene: TRBJ2-1; abundance: -; d_gene: TRBD2; CDR3nt: TGCAGTGCTAGCCCGAGGAGCGGGGATGTAATTGAGCAGTTCTTC; CDR3aa: CSASPRSGDVIEQFF
v_gene: TRBV30; j_gene: TRBJ2-6; abundance: -; d_gene: -; CDR3nt: TGTGCCTGGAGGCAATCTGGGGCCAACGTCCTGACTTTC; CDR3aa: CAWRQSGANVLTF
v_gene: TRBV11-2; j_gene: TRBJ2-1; abundance: many; d_gene: -; CDR3nt: TGTGCCAGCAGCCTCGAAGGGATCCGGCAAAATGAGCAGTTCTTC; CDR3aa: CASSLEGIRQNEQFF
v_gene: TRBV4-1; j_gene: TRBJ1-6; abundance: -; d_gene: -; CDR3nt: TGCGCCAGCAGCCAAGTCGAGCCTGGGGACTTT; CDR3aa: CASSQVEPGDF